This T cell receptor (beta chain) emerged from a study of cytomegalovirus exposure and HLA in healthy donors. Study findings and constraints: Cytomegalovirus-associated TCR beta chains were listed, numbering some 180. Using the classifier, cytomegalovirus status was reportedly diagnosed with high specificity and sensitivity. Common viral pathogens (according to a later analysis) appeared linked to several of the most significant clusters.

Healthy bone marrow donors made up the cohort. Concerning this clone itself: Its antigen is as yet unknown.

Germline V gene sequence: CDR1 SGHAT, CDR2 FQDESV (reference sequence). There are 17 residues in the CDR3. Losses at the gene ends were 3 bases for V and 2 bases for J; bases not matched to a gene: 4. PCR employed 60 Vbeta and 13 Jbeta primers. The method was immunoSEQ multiplex PCR; TCRdb's version includes in-frame clones alone and lacks a portion of them. The table gives just over 150,000 clones; the top ten clones make up about 1.2% of it. The J gene is TRBJ2-6, the V gene TRBV11-1, with 10 positions matching TRBD1. Sequencing was performed on PBMCs. The sequence derives from a woman in her sixties in good health and CMV-seronegative. In nucleotides, the CDR3 is TGTGCCAGCAGCTTGTGGGACAGGGGCCCTGGGGCCAACGTCCTGACTTTC. Translating it yields CASSLWDRGPGANVLTF.